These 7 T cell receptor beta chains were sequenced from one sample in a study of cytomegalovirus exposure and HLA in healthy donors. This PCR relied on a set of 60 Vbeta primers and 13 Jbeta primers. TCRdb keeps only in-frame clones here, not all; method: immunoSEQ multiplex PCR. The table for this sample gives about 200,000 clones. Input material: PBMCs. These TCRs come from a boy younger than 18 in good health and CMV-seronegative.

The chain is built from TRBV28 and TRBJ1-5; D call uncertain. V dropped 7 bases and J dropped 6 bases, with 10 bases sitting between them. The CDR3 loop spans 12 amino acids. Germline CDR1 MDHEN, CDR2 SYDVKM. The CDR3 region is CASTTWSQPQHF. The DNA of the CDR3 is TGTGCCAGCACTACCTGGAGTCAGCCCCAGCATTTT.

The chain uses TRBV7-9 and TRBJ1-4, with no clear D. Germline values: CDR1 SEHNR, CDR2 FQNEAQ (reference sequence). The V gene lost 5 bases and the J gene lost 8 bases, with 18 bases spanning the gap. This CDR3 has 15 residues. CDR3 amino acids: CASSPTDFSWEKLFF. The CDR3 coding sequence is TGTGCCAGCAGCCCGACGGACTTCTCGTGGGAAAAACTGTTTTTT.

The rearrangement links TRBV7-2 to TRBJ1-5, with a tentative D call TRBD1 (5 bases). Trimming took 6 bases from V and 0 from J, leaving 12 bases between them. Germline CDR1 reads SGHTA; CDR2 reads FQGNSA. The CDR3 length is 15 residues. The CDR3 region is CASRTDSYSNQPQHF. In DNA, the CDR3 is TGTGCCAGCAGGACCGACAGCTATAGCAATCAGCCCCAGCATTTT. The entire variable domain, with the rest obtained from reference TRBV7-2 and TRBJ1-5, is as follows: GAGVSQSPSNKVTEKGKDVELRCDPISGHTALYWYRQSLGQGLEFLIYFQGNSAPDKSGLPSDRFSAERTGGSVSTLTIQRTQQEDSAVYLCASRTDSYSNQPQHFGDGTRLSIL.

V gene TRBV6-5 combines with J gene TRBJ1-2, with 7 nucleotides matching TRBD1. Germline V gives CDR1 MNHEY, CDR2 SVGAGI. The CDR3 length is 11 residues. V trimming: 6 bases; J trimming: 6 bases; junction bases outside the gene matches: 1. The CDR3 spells CASSQGDGYTF. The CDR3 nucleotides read TGTGCCAGCAGCCAGGGGGATGGCTACACCTTC.

The CDR3 here is CASSLTLENYGYTF. CDR3 nucleotide sequence: TGTGCCAGCAGCTTAACATTGGAGAACTATGGCTACACCTTC. The rearrangement uses TRBV7-2 and TRBJ1-2; no firm D call. V was cut by 2 bases and J by 2 bases, with 9 bases left in between. Per germline, CDR1 SGHTA and CDR2 FQGNSA. The CDR3 covers 14 residues.

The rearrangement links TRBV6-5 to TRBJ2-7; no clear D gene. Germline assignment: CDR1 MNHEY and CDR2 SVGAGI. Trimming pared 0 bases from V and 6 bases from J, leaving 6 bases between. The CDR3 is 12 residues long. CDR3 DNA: TGTGCCAGCAGTTACTCCCTCGGCGAGCAGTACTTC. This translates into CASSYSLGEQYF.

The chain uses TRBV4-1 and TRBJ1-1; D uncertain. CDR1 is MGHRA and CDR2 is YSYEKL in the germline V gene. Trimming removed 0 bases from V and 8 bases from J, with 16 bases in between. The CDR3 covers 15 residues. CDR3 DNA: TGCGCCAGCAGCCAAGAGGACGGGTTCGGCGGGGAAGCTTTCTTT. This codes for CASSQEDGFGGEAFF.